A single sample is the source of the 17 T cell receptor beta chains below, sequenced in a study of Ad26.COV2.S vaccination and SARS-CoV-2 variants. Treatment described: 19 received Ad26.COV2.S at low or high dose, single or two shots; about five received placebo; per-sample allocation not given. Sample collection was performed on day 63 after the first vaccine or placebo injection. Assay: immunoSEQ multiplex PCR; the TCRdb copy retains only in-frame clones and omits some. Counted here are 350,000 to 500,000 clones, 75% to 95% occurring once; the ten biggest clones make up 9% to 15%. Material: peripheral blood, obtained in a trial of Ad26.COV2.S vaccine versus placebo. All receptors derive from a person aged 18 to 59 who received the Ad26.COV2.S COVID-19 vaccine or a placebo.

This chain uses TRBV20-1 with TRBJ2-7, with a tentative D call TRBD2 (5 bases). This CDR3 comprises 11 residues. V was pared by 5 bases and J by 11 bases, with 16 bases between. CDR1 and CDR2 from the germline V gene are DFQATT and SNEGSKA (reference sequence). The CDR3 loop is CSAARTRGKYF. The CDR3 DNA is TGCAGTGCTGCCCGGACCCGAGGGAAGTACTTC.

The rearrangement joins TRBV10-1 to TRBJ1-4; the D gene is possibly TRBD1 (6 bases). This CDR3 is 15 amino acids long. V gave up 8 bases and J gave up 8 bases, with 21 bases separating them. In germline, CDR1 is WNHNN, CDR2 SYGVQD (reference sequence). The CDR3 DNA is TGCGCCAGCGGAAAAAACTCAGGGGAAACCGAAAAACTGTTTTTT. Protein product: CASGKNSGETEKLFF.

The V gene is TRBV6-5, the J gene TRBJ2-5, with TRBD1 as a possible D gene (5 bases). V was trimmed by 7 bases and J by 5 bases, leaving 14 bases between them. Germline-derived CDR1 and CDR2 are MNHEY and SVGAGI. The CDR3 is made up of 13 amino acids. The CDR3 loop reads CASTRAASETQYF. The DNA of the CDR3 is TGTGCCAGCACCAGGGCCGCGTCCGAGACCCAGTACTTC.

The chain is built from TRBV24-1 and TRBJ2-2; possibly TRBD1 or TRBD2 for D (6 bases each). Germline values: CDR1 KGHDR, CDR2 SFDVKD. The CDR3 runs 15 residues. V gave up 4 bases and J gave up 3 bases, with 11 bases separating them. This CDR3 reads CATSDTGRHTGELFF. The CDR3 DNA is TGTGCCACCAGTGACACAGGGAGGCACACCGGGGAGCTGTTTTTT.

V and J are TRBV29-1 and TRBJ2-3; D ambiguous. CDR3 length: 11 amino acids. Germline CDR1 is SQVTM and CDR2 is ANQGSEA. With 3 bases removed from V and 2 bases from J, the gap between germline ends came to 3 bases. The CDR3 reads CSVDYTDTQYF. The CDR3, as DNA: TGCAGCGTTGATTACACAGATACGCAGTATTTT.

CDR3 protein: CASSAYRANYGYTF. The CDR3 nucleotides read TGTGCCAGCAGCGCCTACAGGGCTAACTATGGCTACACCTTC. J is TRBJ1-2 and V is TRBV7-2, with D possibly being TRBD1 (6 bases). Germline values: CDR1 SGHTA, CDR2 FQGNSA. V was cut by 5 bases and J by 0 bases, with 10 bases left in between. The CDR3 is made up of 14 amino acids.

This clone has a single count. This CDR3 reads CASSFNEGEGPSYNEQFF. CDR3 in DNA: TGTGCCAGCAGCTTTAATGAAGGTGAGGGCCCCTCCTACAATGAGCAGTTCTTC. The chain employs TRBV7-9 and TRBJ2-1, with D maybe TRBD2 (5 bases). V dropped 3 bases and J dropped 0 bases, with 18 bases sitting between them. This CDR3 comprises 18 residues. Germline CDR1 SEHNR, CDR2 FQNEAQ (reference sequence).

This sequence joins TRBV7-2 and TRBJ1-4; tentatively, D is TRBD1 (6 bases). CDR3 length equals 14 residues. Germline V gene lookup returns CDR1 SGHTA and CDR2 FQGNSA. Deletions cut 7 bases from V and 8 bases from J, with 17 bases between. This chain's CDR3 is CASTSGESREKLFF. The CDR3 nucleotides are TGTGCCAGCACCTCAGGGGAGTCAAGGGAAAAACTGTTTTTT. Supplemented by reference TRBV7-2 and TRBJ1-4, the full variable domain reads GAGVSQSPSNKVTEKGKDVELRCDPISGHTALYWYRQSLGQGLEFLIYFQGNSAPDKSGLPSDRFSAERTGGSVSTLTIQRTQQEDSAVYLCASTSGESREKLFFGSGTQLSVL.

This clone turned up a few times. This chain connects TRBV5-6 to TRBJ1-6; perhaps TRBD1 as D (5 bases). In germline, CDR1 is SGHDT, CDR2 YYEEEE. This CDR3 spans 13 amino acids. The V and J ends lost 4 bases and 10 bases respectively, with 12 bases between them. CDR3 amino acids: CASSRLGESPLHF. In DNA, the CDR3 is TGTGCCAGCAGCCGGCTGGGGGAATCACCCCTCCACTTT.

The gene calls are TRBV6-2 or TRBV6-3 and TRBJ1-2; D perhaps matches TRBD1 (6 bases). This CDR3 comprises 14 residues. CDR1 is MNHEY, CDR2 SVGEGT, per germline. Trimming shortened V by 2 bases and J by 6 bases, and 13 bases separated the two germline ends. The CDR3 bases are TGTGCCAGCAGTTACCGGACAGAATTTGATGGCTACACCTTC. It yields the protein CASSYRTEFDGYTF.

The J gene is TRBJ2-3, the V gene TRBV29-1; TRBD2 might be the D (7 bases). CDR3 length: 15 residues. Germline V CDR1 and CDR2: SQVTM, ANQGSEA. The germline V and J ends were trimmed by 0 bases and 2 bases, with 12 bases remaining between them. This CDR3 reads CSVEDRGGYTDTQYF. The CDR3 DNA reads as TGCAGCGTTGAAGATAGGGGGGGCTACACAGATACGCAGTATTTT.

The chain combines TRBV27 with TRBJ2-2; a weak D match, TRBD1 (6 bases). CDR3 length: 14 residues. Germline CDR1 is MNHEY and CDR2 is SMNVEV (reference sequence). Trimming stripped 1 base from V and 3 bases from J, with 6 bases between. CDR3 coding DNA: TGTGCCAGCAGTTTATACAGGGACACCGGGGAGCTGTTTTTT. Residues: CASSLYRDTGELFF.

This chain joins TRBV18 and TRBJ2-7; tentatively, D is TRBD1 or TRBD2 (5 bases each). This CDR3 is built from 15 residues. Germline V gene data show CDR1 as KGHSH and CDR2 as LQKENI. V shed 3 bases and J shed 0 bases, with 12 bases lying between them. The CDR3 DNA follows: TGTGCCAGCTCACCCCCGGGACGGAACTCCTACGAGCAGTACTTC. It specifies CASSPPGRNSYEQYF.

The J gene is TRBJ2-7, the V gene TRBV7-9; no firm D call. CDR3 length equals 14 residues. V was pared by 6 bases and J by 1 base, with 13 bases between. In germline, CDR1 is SEHNR, CDR2 FQNEAQ (reference sequence). The CDR3 nucleotides are TGTGCCAGCAGTCAGGCTGGGTCTTCCTACGAGCAGTACTTC. Protein: CASSQAGSSYEQYF.

For this clone: Distinct nucleotide sequences in the sample also encode this CDR3. The genes are TRBV5-4 and TRBJ1-1; TRBD1 agrees at 7 bases. Germline assignment: CDR1 SGHNT and CDR2 YYREEE (reference sequence). The J segment lost 2 bases and the V segment lost 0 bases, leaving 1 base of the junction unmatched. The CDR3 has 14 residues. This CDR3 reads CASSLEGANTEAFF. The CDR3 nucleotides read TGTGCCAGCAGCTTGGAGGGGGCTAACACTGAAGCTTTCTTT. Variable domain in full (rest from reference TRBV5-4 and TRBJ1-1): ETGVTQSPTHLIKTRGQQVTLRCSSQSGHNTVSWYQQALGQGPQFIFQYYREEENGRGNFPPRFSGLQFPNYSSELNVNALELDDSALYLCASSLEGANTEAFFGQGTRLTVV.

The J gene is TRBJ2-3, the V gene TRBV12-5; TRBD2 might be the D (5 bases). CDR3 size: 15 residues. The germline CDR1 and CDR2 sequences are LGHNT and FRNRAP. V lost 4 bases and J lost 4, with 15 bases in between. The DNA for the CDR3 is TGTGCTAGTGGTTCTGATCAGGACTTGGCAGATACGCAGTATTTT. It codes for CASGSDQDLADTQYF.

The chain carries TRBV11-2 and TRBJ2-3; 10 bases are shared with TRBD2. Trimming cost V 4 bases and J 1 base; bases outside gene matches: 2. There are 15 residues in the CDR3. Germline V gene sequence: CDR1 SGHAT, CDR2 FQNNGV. In nucleotides, the CDR3 is TGTGCCAGCAGCTACCTAGCGGGAGGCACAGATACGCAGTATTTT. Protein: CASSYLAGGTDTQYF.